These 10 T cell receptor beta chains were all obtained from the same sample, sequenced in a study of identical twins. TCRdb redid the calling of the 5' RACE reads with MiXCR, one entry per CDR3 protein. The table has just under 550,000 distinct CDR3 sequences, about 15% seen once. The data were also submitted as part of a second study, on yellow fever vaccine responses in identical twins.

Sequencing input: CD4+ T cells sorted from blood. Receptors were obtained from a woman younger than 35 in good health.

This clonotype was picked up many times. The chain is built from TRBV5-1 and TRBJ1-1; D not resolved. The CDR3 totals 14 residues. V dropped 2 bases and J dropped 0 bases, with 8 bases sitting between them. The germline gives CDR1 SGHRS, CDR2 YFSETQ. CDR3 sequence reads: CASSFQDVNTEAFF. The CDR3 coding sequence is TGCGCCAGCAGCTTTCAGGACGTGAACACTGAAGCTTTCTTT.

The gene calls are TRBV5-1 and TRBJ2-5, with D tentatively TRBD1 (6 bases). Trimming removed 4 bases at V and 5 bases at J, with 15 bases between. Germline CDR1 SGHRS, CDR2 YFSETQ. The CDR3 extends over 14 amino acids. CDR3 protein: CASSVTGTTETQYF. The CDR3 region has the DNA TGCGCCAGCAGCGTGACCGGGACAACGGAGACCCAGTACTTC.

The V call is TRBV10-1, the J call TRBJ2-7; D is possibly TRBD2 (6 bases). The CDR3 consists of 12 residues. The germline V gene encodes CDR1 WNHNN and CDR2 SYGVQD (reference sequence). V lost 3 bases, J lost 4 bases, and 7 bases lay in between. CDR3 nucleotides: TGCGCCAGCAGTGACGGACTATACGAGCAGTACTTC. Its translation: CASSDGLYEQYF.

In this sample, this clonotype turned up many times. The J gene is TRBJ1-1, the V gene TRBV5-1; the D is unclear. Deletions cut 7 bases from V and 0 bases from J, with 13 bases between. Germline-derived CDR1 and CDR2 are SGHRS and YFSETQ. CDR3 length: 14 residues. CDR3 residues: CASFGGQVNTEAFF. The CDR3 nucleotides are TGCGCCAGCTTTGGAGGGCAGGTGAACACTGAAGCTTTCTTT.

This clonotype was picked up many times. V and J are TRBV10-3 and TRBJ1-1; D gene ambiguous. Trimming took 6 bases from V and 1 from J, leaving 15 bases between them. There are 15 residues in the CDR3. Germline V lookup: CDR1 ENHRY, CDR2 SYGVKD. The CDR3 loop reads CAIRPTLAGNTEAFF. The CDR3 nucleotides read TGTGCCATCAGACCTACGCTTGCGGGGAACACTGAAGCTTTCTTT.

The chain joins TRBV20-1 to TRBJ1-5; possible D gene TRBD1, 5 bases. Germline CDR1 is DFQATT and CDR2 is SNEGSKA (reference sequence). The CDR3 runs 13 residues. Between the trimmed V and J ends, which lost 1 base and 5 bases, there was a span of 9 bases. CDR3 sequence (DNA): TGCAGTGCTAGAGGCGGGGGGGATCAGCCCCAGCATTTT. Amino acid sequence: CSARGGGDQPQHF.

This clonotype has just a few counts. The chain uses TRBV5-1 and TRBJ1-3; D remains unclear. The CDR3 spans 14 residues. The germline V and J ends were trimmed by 0 bases and 4 bases, with 8 bases remaining between them. In germline, CDR1 is SGHRS, CDR2 YFSETQ. Here the CDR3 DNA reads TGCGCCAGCAGCTTGGGAGGCGACGGAAACACCATATATTTT. This codes for CASSLGGDGNTIYF.

The chain carries TRBV5-1 and TRBJ2-3, with TRBD2 matching 11 bases. Germline CDR1 is SGHRS and CDR2 is YFSETQ. J lost 5 bases, V lost 6 bases, and 8 bases had no gene match. This CDR3 is 15 amino acids long. CDR3 coding DNA: TGCGCCAGCACCGATAGCGGGGGGGCGATAGATACGCAGTATTTT. Its protein product is CASTDSGGAIDTQYF. Combining the CDR3 with reference TRBV5-1 and TRBJ2-3 gives the whole variable domain KAGVTQTPRYLIKTRGQQVTLSCSPISGHRSVSWYQQTPGQGLQFLFEYFSETQRNKGNFPGRFSGRQFSNSRSEMNVSTLELGDSALYLCASTDSGGAIDTQYFGPGTRLTVL.

This clonotype was seen only a few times. This chain connects TRBV12-3 or TRBV12-4 to TRBJ2-1, with D perhaps TRBD2 (6 bases). Trimming took 6 bases from V and 8 from J, leaving 20 bases between them. The CDR3 length is 15 residues. DNA of the CDR3: TGTGCCAGCAGGACCGGCGGCGGGATGGTGCATGAGCAGTTCTTC. The encoded protein is CASRTGGGMVHEQFF.

In this sample, this clonotype turned up a few times. CDR3 protein: CASSQECGPEIFEQYV. CDR3 nucleotides: TGTGCCAGCAGCCAAGAATGCGGGCCAGAGATCTTTGAGCAGTACGTC. V is TRBV4-2 and J is TRBJ2-7; possible D gene TRBD2, 5 bases. This CDR3 is built from 16 residues. V was cut by 0 bases and J by 7 bases, with 19 bases left in between. The germline CDR1 and CDR2 sequences are LGHNA and YNFKEQ.